The 2 T cell receptor beta chains below all came from one sample that was sequenced in a study of blood T cell repertoires in COVID-19. Assay: immunoSEQ multiplex PCR; the TCRdb copy retains only in-frame clones and omits some. The repertoire has roughly 270,000 clones, 88% of them found once; the top ten carry 9% to 9.5%. Sequenced input: peripheral blood. Source of these receptors: a man aged 18 to 30 with active or convalescent COVID-19.

The chain carries TRBV2 and TRBJ1-2; D is unresolved. CDR3 length equals 14 residues. The germline V and J ends were trimmed by 6 bases and 5 bases, with 16 bases remaining between them. From germline, CDR1 is SNHLY and CDR2 FYNNEI. The CDR3 protein is CASRTGPRNYGYTF. In DNA, the CDR3 is TGTGCCAGCAGAACGGGTCCTCGGAATTATGGCTACACCTTC.

The chain links TRBV11-2 to TRBJ1-4, with no clear D. From germline, CDR1 is SGHAT and CDR2 FQNNGV. Trimming cost V 7 bases and J 8 bases, with 11 bases left between them. CDR3 length equals 12 residues. CDR3 residues: CASTLGGEKLFF. For the CDR3, the DNA is TGTGCCAGCACCCTAGGCGGAGAAAAACTGTTTTTT.